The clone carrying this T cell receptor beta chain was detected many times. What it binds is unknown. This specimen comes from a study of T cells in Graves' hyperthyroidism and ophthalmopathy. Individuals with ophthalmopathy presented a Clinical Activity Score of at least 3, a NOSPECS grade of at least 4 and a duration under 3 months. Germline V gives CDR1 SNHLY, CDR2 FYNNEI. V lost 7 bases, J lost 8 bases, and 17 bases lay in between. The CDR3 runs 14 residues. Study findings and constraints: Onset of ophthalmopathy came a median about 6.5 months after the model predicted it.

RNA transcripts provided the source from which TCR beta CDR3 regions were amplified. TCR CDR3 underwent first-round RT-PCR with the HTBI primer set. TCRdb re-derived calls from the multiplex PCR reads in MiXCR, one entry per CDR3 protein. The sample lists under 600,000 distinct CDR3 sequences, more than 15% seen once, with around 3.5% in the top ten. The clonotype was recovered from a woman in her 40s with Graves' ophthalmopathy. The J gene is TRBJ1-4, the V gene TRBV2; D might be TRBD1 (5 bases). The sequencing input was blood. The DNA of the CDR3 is TGTGCCAGCACTGGGACCGTCTCGAACGAAAAACTGTTTTTT. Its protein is CASTGTVSNEKLFF. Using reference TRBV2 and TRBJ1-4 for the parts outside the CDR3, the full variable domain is EPEVTQTPSHQVTQMGQEVILRCVPISNHLYFYWYRQILGQKVEFLVSFYNNEISEKSEIFDDQFSVERPDGSNFTLKIRSTKLEDSAMYFCASTGTVSNEKLFFGSGTQLSVL.